One sample yielded the 21 T cell receptor beta chains listed below, sequenced in a study of blood T cell repertoires in COVID-19. TCRdb keeps only in-frame clones here, not all; method: immunoSEQ multiplex PCR. The table has hundreds of thousands of clones, 65% to 90% seen once; the top ten hold about an eighth. Sample: peripheral blood. The receptor set was obtained from a woman in her 70s with COVID-19, enrolled during active disease.

This clone was seen once. This rearrangement joins TRBV5-4 to TRBJ2-1; D unresolved. The V gene lost 4 bases and the J gene lost 9 bases, with 11 bases spanning the gap. Germline values: CDR1 SGHNT, CDR2 YYREEE (reference sequence). The CDR3 totals 12 residues. CDR3 sequence reads: CASSLGHSEQFF. The DNA for the CDR3 is TGTGCCAGCAGCCTGGGCCATAGTGAGCAGTTCTTC.

This chain uses TRBV2 with TRBJ2-1, with D tentatively TRBD2 (6 bases). V shed 4 bases and J shed 7 bases, with 14 bases lying between them. Looked up from germline, CDR1 is SNHLY and CDR2 is FYNNEI. This CDR3 has 14 residues. Here the CDR3 reads CASSARDSHNEQFF. The CDR3 DNA reads as TGTGCCAGCAGTGCCCGGGACTCCCATAATGAGCAGTTCTTC. The whole variable domain, remainder taken from reference TRBV2 and TRBJ2-1, is EPEVTQTPSHQVTQMGQEVILRCVPISNHLYFYWYRQILGQKVEFLVSFYNNEISEKSEIFDDQFSVERPDGSNFTLKIRSTKLEDSAMYFCASSARDSHNEQFFGPGTRLTVL.

V gene TRBV28 combines with J gene TRBJ2-3; tentative D call: TRBD2 (6 bases). Germline CDR1 MDHEN, CDR2 SYDVKM. The CDR3 is 15 amino acids. V was cut by 7 bases and J by 2 bases, with 16 bases left in between. The CDR3: CASTRGSSVTDTQYF. The CDR3 DNA reads as TGTGCCAGCACCCGGGGGAGCTCCGTCACAGATACGCAGTATTTT.

V and J are TRBV4-1 and TRBJ2-1; 7 nucleotides agree with TRBD2. This CDR3 has 17 amino acids. The germline CDR1 and CDR2 sequences are MGHRA and YSYEKL. After removal of 1 base from V and 8 bases from J, the junction contained 14 bases not matched to a gene. CDR3 protein: CASSQGLGLTLSDEQFF. In DNA form, the CDR3 reads TGCGCCAGCAGCCAAGGTTTGGGACTAACACTATCGGATGAGCAGTTCTTC.

The gene calls are TRBV28 and TRBJ1-2; TRBD1 aligns across 7 bases. The germline V gene has CDR1 MDHEN and CDR2 SYDVKM. J lost 2 bases, V lost 5 bases, and 5 bases had no gene match. This CDR3 is 14 amino acids long. The CDR3 DNA follows: TGTGCCAGCAGTCCAGACAGGGCCAACTATGGCTACACCTTC. Residues: CASSPDRANYGYTF.

V is TRBV10-3 and J is TRBJ2-7, with 8 bases fitting TRBD1. Per germline, CDR1 ENHRY and CDR2 SYGVKD. The J segment lost 2 bases and the V segment lost 8 bases, leaving 5 bases of the junction unmatched. This CDR3 is 13 amino acids long. CDR3 nucleotides: TGTGCCATCCAGGGACAGGAGACCTACGAGCAGTACTTC. It specifies CAIQGQETYEQYF.

V and J are TRBV27 and TRBJ2-3; TRBD2 might be the D (6 bases). CDR3 size: 13 residues. Per germline, CDR1 MNHEY and CDR2 SMNVEV (reference sequence). V was trimmed by 5 bases and J by 14 bases, leaving 20 bases between them. CDR3 in DNA: TGTGCCAGCAGTCCCGGGGGATCTTATACTATGTATTTT. This encodes CASSPGGSYTMYF.

The chain employs TRBV10-1 and TRBJ2-3; no definite D call. CDR3 length: 13 amino acids. Germline V gene lookup returns CDR1 WNHNN and CDR2 SYGVQD (reference sequence). V shed 8 bases and J shed 6 bases, with 15 bases lying between them. In DNA, the CDR3 is TGCGCCAGCTCAGTTGCCGTAACGGATACGCAGTATTTT. It yields the protein CASSVAVTDTQYF.

The chain couples TRBV5-4 to TRBJ2-2, with D possibly being TRBD2 (6 bases). The CDR3 covers 14 residues. The V gene lost 1 base and the J gene lost 7 bases, with 11 bases spanning the gap. Germline V gene sequence: CDR1 SGHNT, CDR2 YYREEE (reference sequence). CDR3 protein: CASSLPGVGGELFF. CDR3 coding DNA: TGTGCCAGCAGCTTGCCGGGGGTCGGCGGGGAGCTGTTTTTT.

The V call is TRBV5-4, the J call TRBJ1-1; possible D gene TRBD1, 5 bases. The CDR3 covers 12 residues. V gave up 4 bases and J gave up 10 bases, with 14 bases separating them. Per the germline V gene, CDR1 is SGHNT and CDR2 is YYREEE (reference sequence). The CDR3 spells CASSQDTLLAFF. CDR3 bases: TGTGCCAGCAGCCAGGACACCCTTTTAGCTTTCTTT.

The chain joins TRBV24-1 to TRBJ1-1, with D possibly matching TRBD1 (5 bases). With 4 bases removed from V and 3 bases from J, the gap between germline ends came to 14 bases. Germline CDR1 and CDR2: KGHDR and SFDVKD. The CDR3 has 15 residues. The CDR3 loop is CATSDARRGDTEAFF. CDR3 nucleotides: TGTGCCACCAGTGACGCCCGGCGGGGGGACACTGAAGCTTTCTTT.

This chain connects TRBV19 to TRBJ2-5; a possible D gene is TRBD1 (7 bases). Germline V CDR1 and CDR2: LNHDA, SQIVND (reference sequence). The CDR3 loop spans 16 amino acids. Trimming left V 4 bases short and J 9 bases short, with 24 bases between. CDR3 coding DNA: TGTGCCAGTAGTACCTCGACAGGGCCCTTAAGGGGGGCCCAGTACTTC. This sequence encodes CASSTSTGPLRGAQYF.

The chain recombines TRBV15 with TRBJ2-7, with D perhaps matching TRBD2 (5 bases). CDR1 is LNHNV, CDR2 YYDKDF, per germline (reference sequence). The CDR3 spans 13 residues. Trimming shortened V by 4 bases and J by 2 bases, and 9 bases separated the two germline ends. CDR3 protein: CATSKEETYEQYF. The CDR3 DNA is TGTGCCACCAGCAAGGAGGAGACCTACGAGCAGTACTTC.

The rearrangement links TRBV7-9 to TRBJ1-1; tentative D call: TRBD1 (5 bases). The CDR3 has 13 residues. Germline V gives CDR1 SEHNR, CDR2 FQNEAQ (reference sequence). The germline V and J ends were trimmed by 5 bases and 2 bases, with 9 bases remaining between them. The CDR3 DNA reads as TGTGCCAGCAGCCAGACAGTAAACACTGAAGCTTTCTTT. The encoded protein is CASSQTVNTEAFF.

The V gene is TRBV9, the J gene TRBJ2-5, with 10 bases that match TRBD2. From germline, CDR1 is SGDLS and CDR2 YYNGEE. V lost 2 bases to trimming and J lost 6 bases; unmatched junction nucleotides: 7. The CDR3 totals 15 residues. CDR3: CASSVGLAAQKTQYF. CDR3 nucleotide sequence: TGTGCCAGCAGCGTCGGACTAGCGGCACAAAAGACCCAGTACTTC. Full variable domain (rest looked up from reference TRBV9 and TRBJ2-5): DSGVTQTPKHLITATGQRVTLRCSPRSGDLSVYWYQQSLDQGLQFLIQYYNGEERAKGNILERFSAQQFPDLHSELNLSSLELGDSALYFCASSVGLAAQKTQYFGPGTRLLVL.

This chain uses TRBV12-5 with TRBJ1-4; 8 bases agree with TRBD1. Germline CDR1 LGHNT, CDR2 FRNRAP. After removal of 6 bases from V and 8 bases from J, the junction contained 11 bases not matched to a gene. This CDR3 region has 15 residues. The CDR3 nucleotides are TGTGCTAGTGGCCTAGGCCTGGGACAGGCGGAAAAACTGTTTTTT. This translates into CASGLGLGQAEKLFF. Complete variable domain (other parts from reference TRBV12-5 and TRBJ1-4): DARVTQTPRHKVTEMGQEVTMRCQPILGHNTVFWYRQTMMQGLELLAYFRNRAPLDDSGMPKDRFSAEMPDATLATLKIQPSEPRDSAVYFCASGLGLGQAEKLFFGSGTQLSVL.

The gene calls are TRBV19 and TRBJ1-2; TRBD1 matches at 8 bases. Per germline, CDR1 LNHDA and CDR2 SQIVND (reference sequence). The CDR3 runs to 14 residues. Unmatched junction bases numbered 9, after V lost 10 bases and J lost 2 bases. The chain's CDR3 is CATQDRGGNYGYTF. The CDR3 coding sequence is TGTGCCACCCAAGACAGGGGCGGGAACTATGGCTACACCTTC.

This chain links TRBV30 with TRBJ2-1; tentative D call: TRBD2 (5 bases). Germline V lookup: CDR1 GTSNPN, CDR2 SVGIG (reference sequence). Trimming removed 0 bases from V and 5 bases from J, with 14 bases in between. The CDR3 extends over 15 amino acids. Written as DNA, the CDR3 is TGTGCCTGGAGTGTCGGCGTTAGCGCTGACAATGAGCAGTTCTTC. It translates to CAWSVGVSADNEQFF.

The chain combines TRBV20-1 with TRBJ1-1, with D uncertain. CDR1 and CDR2 (germline): DFQATT, SNEGSKA (reference sequence). This CDR3 has 12 residues. V was shortened by 3 bases and J by 2 bases, with 7 bases between the two germline ends. CDR3 DNA: TGCAGTGCTAGTGCAGGCAACACTGAAGCTTTCTTT. Translation: CSASAGNTEAFF.

The rearrangement joins TRBV3-1 (or the pseudogene TRBV3-2) to TRBJ1-4; perhaps TRBD1 as D (6 bases). Trimming stripped 4 bases from V and 8 bases from J, with 17 bases between. The CDR3 totals 15 residues. The V gene's germline CDR1 is LGHDT and CDR2 YNNKEL (reference sequence). CDR3 nucleotides: TGTGCCAGCAGCCCAGACAGGTTTATTCGGGAAAAACTGTTTTTT. Amino acids: CASSPDRFIREKLFF.

The chain employs TRBV12-3 or TRBV12-4 and TRBJ1-1; D not certain. CDR3 length equals 13 residues. Trimming removed 8 bases from V and 7 bases from J, with 17 bases in between. DNA for the CDR3: TGTGCCAGCGATACCCGGGAGGGAGTTGAAGCTTTCTTT. Residues: CASDTREGVEAFF.